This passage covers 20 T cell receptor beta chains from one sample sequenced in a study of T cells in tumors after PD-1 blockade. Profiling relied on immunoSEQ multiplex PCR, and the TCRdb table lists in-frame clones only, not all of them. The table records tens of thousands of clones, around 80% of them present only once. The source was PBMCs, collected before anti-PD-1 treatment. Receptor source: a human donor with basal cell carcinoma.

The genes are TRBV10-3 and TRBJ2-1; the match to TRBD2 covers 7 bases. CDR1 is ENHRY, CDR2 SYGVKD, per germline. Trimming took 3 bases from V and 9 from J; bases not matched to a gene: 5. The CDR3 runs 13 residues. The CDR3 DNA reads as TGTGCCATCAGTGAAAGCGGGGCGGGTGAGCAGTTCTTC. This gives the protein CAISESGAGEQFF.

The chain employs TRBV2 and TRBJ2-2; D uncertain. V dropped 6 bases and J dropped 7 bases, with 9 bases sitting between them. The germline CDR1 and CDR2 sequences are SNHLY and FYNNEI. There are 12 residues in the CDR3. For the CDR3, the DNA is TGTGCCAGCAGCGGACGGTACGGGGAGCTGTTTTTT. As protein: CASSGRYGELFF.

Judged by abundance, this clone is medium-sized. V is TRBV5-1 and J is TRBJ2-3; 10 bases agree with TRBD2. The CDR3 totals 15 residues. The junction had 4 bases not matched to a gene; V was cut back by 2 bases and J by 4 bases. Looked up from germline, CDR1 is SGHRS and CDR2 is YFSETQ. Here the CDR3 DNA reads TGCGCCAGCAGCTTAGCGGGGGGGCCGCCAGATACGCAGTATTTT. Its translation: CASSLAGGPPDTQYF.

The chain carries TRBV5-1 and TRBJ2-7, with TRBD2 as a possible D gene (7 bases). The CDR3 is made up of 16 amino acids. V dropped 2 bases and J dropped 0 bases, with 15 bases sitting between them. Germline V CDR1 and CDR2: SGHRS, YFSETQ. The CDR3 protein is CASSFSTGGLSYEQYF. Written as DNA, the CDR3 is TGCGCCAGCAGCTTCTCTACCGGGGGGCTCTCCTACGAGCAGTACTTC.

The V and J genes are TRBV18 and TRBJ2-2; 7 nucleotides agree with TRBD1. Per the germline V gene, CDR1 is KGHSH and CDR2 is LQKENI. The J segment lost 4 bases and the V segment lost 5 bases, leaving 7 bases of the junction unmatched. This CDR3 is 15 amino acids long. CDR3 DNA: TGTGCCAGCTCATATACAGGGGTTTCCACCGGGGAGCTGTTTTTT. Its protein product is CASSYTGVSTGELFF.

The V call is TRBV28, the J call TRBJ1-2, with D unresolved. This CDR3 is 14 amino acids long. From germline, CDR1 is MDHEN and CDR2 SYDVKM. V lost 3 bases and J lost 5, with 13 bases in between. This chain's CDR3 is CASSFVTQVYGYTF. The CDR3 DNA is TGTGCCAGCAGTTTCGTTACGCAGGTTTATGGCTACACCTTC.

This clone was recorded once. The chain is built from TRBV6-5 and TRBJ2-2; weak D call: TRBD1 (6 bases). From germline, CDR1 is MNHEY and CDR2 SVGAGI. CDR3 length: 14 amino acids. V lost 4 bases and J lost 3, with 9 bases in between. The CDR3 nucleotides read TGTGCCAGCAGTTTCAACAGGGACACCGGGGAGCTGTTTTTT. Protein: CASSFNRDTGELFF.

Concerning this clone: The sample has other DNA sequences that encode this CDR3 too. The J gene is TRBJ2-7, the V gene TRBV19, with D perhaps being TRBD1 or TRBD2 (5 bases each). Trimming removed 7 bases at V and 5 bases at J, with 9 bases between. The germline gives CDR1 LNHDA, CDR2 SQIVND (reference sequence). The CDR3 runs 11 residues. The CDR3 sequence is CASTGTHEQYF. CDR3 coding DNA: TGTGCCAGTACAGGGACCCACGAGCAGTACTTC. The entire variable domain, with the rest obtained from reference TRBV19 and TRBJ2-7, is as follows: DGGITQSPKYLFRKEGQNVTLSCEQNLNHDAMYWYRQDPGQGLRLIYYSQIVNDFQKGDIAEGYSVSREKKESFPLTVTSAQKNPTAFYLCASTGTHEQYFGPGTRLTVT.

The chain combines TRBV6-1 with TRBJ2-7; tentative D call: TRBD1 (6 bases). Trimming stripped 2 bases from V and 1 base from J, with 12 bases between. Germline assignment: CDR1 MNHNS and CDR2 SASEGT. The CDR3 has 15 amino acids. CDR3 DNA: TGTGCCAGCAGTGAATGGTTAGGGGGTTCCTACGAGCAGTACTTC. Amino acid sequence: CASSEWLGGSYEQYF.

The CDR3 loop is CASSSTGEHQPQHF. The DNA of the CDR3 is TGTGCCAGCAGTTCGACAGGGGAACATCAGCCCCAGCATTTT. V is TRBV6-5 and J is TRBJ1-5; TRBD1 matches 8 bases. Germline loops: CDR1 MNHEY, CDR2 SVGAGI. Trimming cost V 4 bases and J 5 bases; bases outside gene matches: 4. This CDR3 spans 14 amino acids.

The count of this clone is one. The CDR3 DNA reads TGTGCCAGCAGAGCAGCACGGGGGACCTACAATGAGCAGTTCTTC. Protein product: CASRAARGTYNEQFF. This chain uses TRBV3-1 (or the pseudogene TRBV3-2) with TRBJ2-1, with D tentatively TRBD2 (6 bases). This CDR3 has 15 residues. V shed 6 bases and J shed 2 bases, with 14 bases lying between them. Germline lookup yields CDR1 LGHDT and CDR2 YNNKEL (reference sequence).

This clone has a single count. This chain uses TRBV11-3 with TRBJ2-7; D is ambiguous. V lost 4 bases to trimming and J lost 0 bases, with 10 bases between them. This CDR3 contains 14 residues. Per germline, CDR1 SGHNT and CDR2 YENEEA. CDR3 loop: CASSYLRSSYEQYF. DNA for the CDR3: TGTGCCAGCAGCTACCTCCGGAGCTCCTACGAGCAGTACTTC.

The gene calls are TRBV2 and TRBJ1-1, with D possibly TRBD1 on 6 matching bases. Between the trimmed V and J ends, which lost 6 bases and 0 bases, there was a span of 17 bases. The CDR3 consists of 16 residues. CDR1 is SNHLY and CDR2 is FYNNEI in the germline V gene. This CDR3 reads CASSYGGQGLNTEAFF. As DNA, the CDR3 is TGTGCCAGCAGCTACGGCGGTCAGGGGTTGAACACTGAAGCTTTCTTT.

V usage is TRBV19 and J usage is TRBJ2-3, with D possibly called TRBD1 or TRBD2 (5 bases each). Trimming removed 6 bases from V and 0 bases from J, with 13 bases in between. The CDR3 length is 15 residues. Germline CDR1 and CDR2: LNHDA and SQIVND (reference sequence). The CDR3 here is CASRSPGRSTDTQYF. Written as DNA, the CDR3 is TGTGCCAGTAGATCCCCGGGACGGAGCACAGATACGCAGTATTTT.

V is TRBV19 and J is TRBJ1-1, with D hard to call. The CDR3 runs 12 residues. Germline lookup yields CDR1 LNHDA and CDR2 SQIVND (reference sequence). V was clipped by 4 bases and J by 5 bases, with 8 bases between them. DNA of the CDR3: TGTGCCAGTAGTAACAAGGGAACTGAAGCTTTCTTT. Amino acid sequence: CASSNKGTEAFF. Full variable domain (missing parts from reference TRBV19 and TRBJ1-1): DGGITQSPKYLFRKEGQNVTLSCEQNLNHDAMYWYRQDPGQGLRLIYYSQIVNDFQKGDIAEGYSVSREKKESFPLTVTSAQKNPTAFYLCASSNKGTEAFFGQGTRLTVV.

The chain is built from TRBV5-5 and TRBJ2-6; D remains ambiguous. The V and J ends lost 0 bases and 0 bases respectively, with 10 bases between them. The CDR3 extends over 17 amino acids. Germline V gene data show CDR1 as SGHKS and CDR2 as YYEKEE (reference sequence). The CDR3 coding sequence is TGTGCCAGCAGCTTGGCTTCAGTAAGCTCTGGGGCCAACGTCCTGACTTTC. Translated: CASSLASVSSGANVLTF.

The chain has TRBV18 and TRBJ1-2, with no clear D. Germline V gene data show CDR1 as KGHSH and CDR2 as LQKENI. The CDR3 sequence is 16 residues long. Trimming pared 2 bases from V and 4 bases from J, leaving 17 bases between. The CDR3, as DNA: TGTGCCAGCTCACCAAATGCGCGGCTCCCTGGCTATGGCTACACCTTC. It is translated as CASSPNARLPGYGYTF.

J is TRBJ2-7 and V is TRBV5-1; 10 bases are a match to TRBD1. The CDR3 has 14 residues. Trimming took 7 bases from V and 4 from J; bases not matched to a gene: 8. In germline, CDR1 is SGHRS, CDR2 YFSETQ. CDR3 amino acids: CASERTGGGYEQYF. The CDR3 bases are TGCGCCAGCGAACGGACAGGGGGTGGATACGAGCAGTACTTC.

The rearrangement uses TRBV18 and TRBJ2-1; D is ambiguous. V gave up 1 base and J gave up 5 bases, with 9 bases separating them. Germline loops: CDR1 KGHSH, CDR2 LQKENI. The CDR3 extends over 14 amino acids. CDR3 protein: CASSPLHRDNEQFF. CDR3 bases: TGTGCCAGCTCACCACTTCACAGAGACAATGAGCAGTTCTTC.

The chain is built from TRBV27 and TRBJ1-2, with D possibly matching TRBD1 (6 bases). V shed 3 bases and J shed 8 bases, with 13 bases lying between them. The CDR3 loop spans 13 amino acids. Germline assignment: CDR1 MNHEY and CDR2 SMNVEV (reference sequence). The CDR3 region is CASSFGQRGGYTF. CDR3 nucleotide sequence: TGTGCCAGCAGTTTTGGACAGAGGGGGGGCTACACCTTC.